The rows below give T cell receptor beta chains drawn from one sample of a study of cytomegalovirus exposure and HLA in healthy donors. Here immunoSEQ multiplex PCR was the method, and the copy in TCRdb shows in-frame clones only, minus some. The sample carries a few hundred thousand clones, 88% recorded once. Sequenced sample: PBMCs. Receptor source: a woman between 18 and 29 years old in good health and CMV-seronegative. The CDR3 runs from the conserved cysteine through the conserved F or W. Fields, in order: V gene, J gene, clone size, D gene, CDR3 protein, CDR3 DNA. D genes are given only for firm matches. Where a row states a size, it is once, few, many or the class of an expanded clone; other rows omit it.

>TRBV7-2|TRBJ1-5|once|TRBD1
CASSLRQGDQPQHF
TGTGCCAGCAGCCTCCGACAGGGTGATCAGCCCCAGCATTTT
>TRBV2|TRBJ2-7|-|-
CASSVGPSYEQYF
TGTGCCAGCAGCGTGGGGCCCTCCTACGAGCAGTACTTC
>TRBV7-9|TRBJ1-6|-|-
CASSSSGSPLTISPLHF
TGTGCCAGCAGCTCCTCGGGGAGCCCCCTTACAATTTCACCCCTCCACTTT
>TRBV2|TRBJ1-2|-|TRBD1
CASREGQSISYGYTF
TGTGCCAGCAGGGAGGGACAGTCCATCTCCTATGGCTACACCTTC
>TRBV13|TRBJ1-1|-|-
CASSLAGAGVTEAFF
TGTGCCAGCAGCTTGGCAGGGGCCGGGGTCACTGAAGCTTTCTTT
>TRBV4-3|TRBJ1-2|few|TRBD1
CASRGSDREYGYTF
TGCGCCAGCAGAGGAAGCGACAGGGAATATGGCTACACCTTC
>TRBV30|TRBJ2-3|-|-
CACLSLGPAATDTQYF
TGTGCCTGTCTTTCACTAGGCCCAGCGGCCACAGATACGCAGTATTTT
>TRBV6-5|TRBJ2-7|-|TRBD1
CASSYEGTGNDEQYF
TGTGCCAGCAGTTACGAGGGGACAGGGAACGACGAGCAGTACTTC
>TRBV28|TRBJ1-1|once|-
CASSFGGGIPNTEAFF
TGTGCCAGCAGTTTCGGCGGAGGAATCCCGAACACTGAAGCTTTCTTT
>TRBV19|TRBJ1-1|once|-
CASSIYRAPNTEAFF
TGTGCCAGTAGTATATACAGGGCCCCGAACACTGAAGCTTTCTTT
>TRBV7-2|TRBJ1-4|-|-
CASSPPRQRLNEKLFF
TGTGCCAGCAGCCCGCCAAGACAGAGATTAAATGAAAAACTGTTTTTT
>TRBV2|TRBJ1-2|-|TRBD1
CASSTGQGGPSYGYTF
TGTGCCAGCAGTACCGGACAGGGTGGACCCTCTTATGGCTACACCTTC
>TRBV29-1|TRBJ1-1|-|TRBD1
CSVEGRQGVSEAFF
TGCAGCGTTGAAGGAAGACAGGGGGTGTCTGAAGCTTTCTTT
>TRBV25-1|TRBJ1-2|-|-
CASSPELGGLRYTF
TGTGCCAGCAGCCCAGAGCTGGGGGGTCTTCGTTACACCTTC
>TRBV4-1|TRBJ2-3|once|TRBD2
CASSQGSGADTQYF
TGCGCCAGCAGCCAAGGCAGCGGGGCAGATACGCAGTATTTT
>TRBV5-4|TRBJ2-2|-|TRBD1
CASSLDRDRGSTGELFF
TGTGCCAGCAGCTTGGACCGGGACAGGGGGAGCACCGGGGAGCTGTTTTTT